The 20 T cell receptor beta chains below were found in one sample sequenced in a study of blood T cell repertoires in COVID-19. The method was immunoSEQ multiplex PCR; TCRdb's version includes in-frame clones alone and lacks a portion of them. The table shows 60,000 to 75,000 clones, with under 90% occurring only once. The specimen was peripheral blood. Receptors were obtained from a human donor in a cohort sampled during active COVID-19.

The chain has TRBV3-1 (or the pseudogene TRBV3-2) and TRBJ1-5, with no clear D. Germline V gene data show CDR1 as LGHDT and CDR2 as YNNKEL (reference sequence). The germline V and J ends were trimmed by 0 bases and 2 bases, with 14 bases remaining between them. The CDR3 loop spans 17 amino acids. The CDR3 sequence is CASSQESHRQGNQPQHF. The CDR3 region has the DNA TGTGCCAGCAGCCAAGAGTCTCATCGCCAGGGCAATCAGCCCCAGCATTTT.

This sequence joins TRBV2 and TRBJ2-7; the match to TRBD1 covers 10 bases. This CDR3 has 15 amino acids. Germline CDR1 SNHLY, CDR2 FYNNEI. Trimming took 1 base from V and 3 from J; bases not matched to a gene: 3. The CDR3: CASSEGGQGIYEQYF. In DNA, the CDR3 is TGTGCCAGCAGTGAAGGGGGACAGGGGATCTACGAGCAGTACTTC.

The J gene is TRBJ2-1, the V gene TRBV30, with a weak D call TRBD2 (5 bases). CDR3 length: 13 residues. Trimming left V 2 bases short and J 10 bases short, with 15 bases between. Germline V gives CDR1 GTSNPN, CDR2 SVGIG (reference sequence). The CDR3 sequence: CAWSTEPRREQFF. CDR3 in DNA: TGTGCCTGGAGTACCGAACCCAGGAGGGAGCAGTTCTTC. The full variable domain, in which reference TRBV30 and TRBJ2-1 provide the parts outside the CDR3, is SQTIHQWPATLVQPVGSPLSLECTVEGTSNPNLYWYRQAAGRGLQLLFYSVGIGQISSEVPQNLSASRPQDRQFILSSKKLLLSDSGFYLCAWSTEPRREQFFGPGTRLTVL.

The chain uses TRBV10-3 and TRBJ2-7; the match to TRBD2 covers 9 bases. Trimming took 6 bases from V and 2 from J; bases not matched to a gene: 8. CDR3 size: 15 residues. Germline V CDR1 and CDR2: ENHRY, SYGVKD. CDR3 in DNA: TGTGCCATCAGGCAAGCGGGAGGTCCAACCTACGAGCAGTACTTC. This sequence encodes CAIRQAGGPTYEQYF.

This chain joins TRBV18 and TRBJ1-2; 8 bases match TRBD1. J lost 12 bases, V lost 0 bases, and 9 bases had no gene match. The germline V gene has CDR1 KGHSH and CDR2 LQKENI. The CDR3 is made up of 14 amino acids. CDR3 coding DNA: TGTGCCAGCTCACCACCTCCGGGACAGGCCGCGAACACCTTC. It specifies CASSPPPGQAANTF.

The table lists this clone with a few counts. The V and J genes are TRBV28 and TRBJ2-7; 7 bases agree with TRBD1. Germline values: CDR1 MDHEN, CDR2 SYDVKM. This CDR3 contains 14 residues. With 2 bases clipped from V and 3 bases from J, the junction kept 4 bases outside the gene matches. For the CDR3, the DNA is TGTGCCAGCAGTTTAGAGGGGACAGTCTACGAGCAGTACTTC. The encoded protein is CASSLEGTVYEQYF.

CDR3 amino acids: CASSSKGQANQPQHF. DNA for the CDR3: TGTGCCAGCAGTTCAAAGGGACAGGCAAATCAGCCCCAGCATTTT. The chain joins TRBV27 to TRBJ1-5, with 8 positions matching TRBD1. The germline V gene encodes CDR1 MNHEY and CDR2 SMNVEV (reference sequence). The CDR3 has 15 residues. With V trimmed by 4 bases and J by 4 bases, 6 bases remained unmatched.

The rearrangement links TRBV5-1 to TRBJ1-4; D is possibly TRBD1 (5 bases). The germline CDR1 and CDR2 sequences are SGHRS and YFSETQ. V was cut by 4 bases and J by 3 bases, with 13 bases left in between. This CDR3 is built from 15 residues. The CDR3 DNA is TGCGCCAGCAGCGTATTGTCGGGGGCTAATGAAAAACTGTTTTTT. The encoded protein is CASSVLSGANEKLFF.

This chain's CDR3 is CASSLQGEETQYF. CDR3 in DNA: TGTGCCAGCAGCTTACAGGGGGAAGAGACCCAGTACTTC. This sequence joins TRBV5-5 and TRBJ2-5, with 8 bases identical to TRBD1. The CDR3 consists of 13 residues. CDR1 and CDR2 (germline): SGHKS, YYEKEE (reference sequence). V gave up 2 bases and J gave up 3 bases; unmatched junction bases: 0.

V usage is TRBV5-6 and J usage is TRBJ2-7; tentatively, D is TRBD2 (5 bases). V was shortened by 0 bases and J by 6 bases, with 19 bases between the two germline ends. Germline-derived CDR1 and CDR2 are SGHDT and YYEEEE. This CDR3 is built from 16 residues. The CDR3 is CASSLAGVGPTFEQYF. DNA for the CDR3: TGTGCCAGCAGCTTGGCCGGGGTCGGACCTACCTTCGAGCAGTACTTC.

The chain joins TRBV7-9 to TRBJ1-3; D gene ambiguous. Germline lookup yields CDR1 SEHNR and CDR2 FQNEAQ (reference sequence). The CDR3 contains 13 residues. The V gene lost 11 bases and the J gene lost 1 base, with 12 bases spanning the gap. This CDR3 is CAPSGLSGNTIYF. The CDR3 nucleotides are TGTGCCCCCTCAGGACTGTCTGGAAACACCATATATTTT.

V is TRBV30 and J is TRBJ2-7, with 8 bases lining up with TRBD2. This CDR3 region has 14 residues. Germline loops: CDR1 GTSNPN, CDR2 SVGIG (reference sequence). Trimming at V came to 6 bases and at J to 6 bases, leaving 13 bases not matched to a gene. The CDR3 nucleotides read TGTGCCTGTAATCCGGGGGGGGCTGGTGGCGAGCAGTACTTC. Encoded protein: CACNPGGAGGEQYF. Filled out from reference TRBV30 and TRBJ2-7, the complete variable domain reads SQTIHQWPATLVQPVGSPLSLECTVEGTSNPNLYWYRQAAGRGLQLLFYSVGIGQISSEVPQNLSASRPQDRQFILSSKKLLLSDSGFYLCACNPGGAGGEQYFGPGTRLTVT.

This clone was detected a few times. The chain links TRBV20-1 to TRBJ2-5; 8 bases line up with TRBD1. CDR3 size: 13 residues. The junction had 7 bases not matched to a gene; V was cut back by 5 bases and J by 5 bases. The germline gives CDR1 DFQATT, CDR2 SNEGSKA (reference sequence). This CDR3 is CSAGAGGRETQYF. The CDR3 bases are TGCAGTGCTGGTGCAGGGGGCCGGGAGACCCAGTACTTC.

At least ten counts were recorded for this clone. This chain links TRBV9 with TRBJ1-1; possible D gene TRBD1, 5 bases. Trimming took off 7 bases at V and 2 bases at J, with 15 bases between the two ends. In germline, CDR1 is SGDLS, CDR2 YYNGEE. There are 14 residues in the CDR3. The CDR3 sequence: CASRKGLLNTEAFF. The CDR3 DNA sequence: TGTGCCAGCCGTAAGGGACTACTAAACACTGAAGCTTTCTTT.

The chain combines TRBV27 with TRBJ2-7, with D possibly matching TRBD2 (7 bases). CDR1 is MNHEY, CDR2 SMNVEV, per germline (reference sequence). This CDR3 contains 14 residues. Deletions cut 2 bases from V and 5 bases from J, with 13 bases between. The CDR3 spells CASSLGGDINEQYF. The CDR3 DNA reads TGTGCCAGCAGTTTAGGGGGGGACATCAACGAGCAGTACTTC.

The chain couples TRBV7-9 to TRBJ1-1; D is undetermined. The CDR3 runs to 13 residues. The germline V gene encodes CDR1 SEHNR and CDR2 FQNEAQ (reference sequence). V lost 5 bases, J lost 1 base, and 8 bases lay in between. The CDR3 spells CASSTYRNTEAFF. As DNA, the CDR3 is TGTGCCAGCAGCACGTACAGGAACACTGAAGCTTTCTTT.

This rearrangement joins TRBV7-9 to TRBJ1-2; TRBD1 might be the D (5 bases). In germline, CDR1 is SEHNR, CDR2 FQNEAQ (reference sequence). The CDR3 spans 16 residues. Trimming left V 0 bases short and J 2 bases short, with 13 bases between. The chain's CDR3 is CASSLAGAIYNYGYTF. The CDR3 DNA reads as TGTGCCAGCAGCTTAGCAGGGGCGATATACAACTATGGCTACACCTTC.

V gene TRBV9 combines with J gene TRBJ1-1; a possible D gene is TRBD1 (5 bases). V lost 0 bases, J lost 6 bases, and 12 bases lay in between. The CDR3 is 14 amino acids. In germline, CDR1 is SGDLS, CDR2 YYNGEE. The CDR3 nucleotides are TGTGCCAGCAGCGTAGGGGGCGGCGTCGCTGAAGCTTTCTTT. Amino acids: CASSVGGGVAEAFF.

This rearrangement joins TRBV19 to TRBJ1-5; 8 bases agree with TRBD1. V was pared by 3 bases and J by 6 bases, with 4 bases of the junction left unmatched. Germline lookup yields CDR1 LNHDA and CDR2 SQIVND (reference sequence). This CDR3 has 14 amino acids. This CDR3 reads CASSIQGAIQPQHF. CDR3 bases: TGTGCCAGTAGTATTCAGGGGGCGATTCAGCCCCAGCATTTT.

The chain joins TRBV7-2 to TRBJ2-1; D perhaps matches TRBD2 (6 bases). Deletions cut 2 bases from V and 6 bases from J, with 17 bases between. CDR3 length equals 16 residues. Germline CDR1 reads SGHTA; CDR2 reads FQGNSA. This CDR3 is CASSLRARGLSNEQFF. DNA of the CDR3: TGTGCCAGCAGCTTAAGAGCGCGGGGATTATCCAATGAGCAGTTCTTC.